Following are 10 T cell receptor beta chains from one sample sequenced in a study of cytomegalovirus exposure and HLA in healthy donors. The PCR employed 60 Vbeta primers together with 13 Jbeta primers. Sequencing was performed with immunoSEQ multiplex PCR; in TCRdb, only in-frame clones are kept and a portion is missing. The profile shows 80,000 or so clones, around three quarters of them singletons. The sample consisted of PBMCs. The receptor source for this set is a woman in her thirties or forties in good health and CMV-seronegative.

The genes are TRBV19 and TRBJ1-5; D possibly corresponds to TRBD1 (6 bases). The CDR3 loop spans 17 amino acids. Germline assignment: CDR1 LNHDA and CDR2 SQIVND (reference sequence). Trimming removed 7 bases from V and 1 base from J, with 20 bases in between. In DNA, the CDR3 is TGTGCCAGTATCGATCCCATACAGGGATTAAGCAATCAGCCCCAGCATTTT. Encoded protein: CASIDPIQGLSNQPQHF. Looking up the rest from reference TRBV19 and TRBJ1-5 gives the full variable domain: DGGITQSPKYLFRKEGQNVTLSCEQNLNHDAMYWYRQDPGQGLRLIYYSQIVNDFQKGDIAEGYSVSREKKESFPLTVTSAQKNPTAFYLCASIDPIQGLSNQPQHFGDGTRLSIL.

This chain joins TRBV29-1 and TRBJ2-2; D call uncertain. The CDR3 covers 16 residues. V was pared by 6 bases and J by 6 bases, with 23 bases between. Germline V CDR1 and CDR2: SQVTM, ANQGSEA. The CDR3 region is CSVTPRNIGSAGELFF. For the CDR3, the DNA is TGCAGCGTCACTCCGCGGAACATTGGGTCGGCCGGGGAGCTGTTTTTT.

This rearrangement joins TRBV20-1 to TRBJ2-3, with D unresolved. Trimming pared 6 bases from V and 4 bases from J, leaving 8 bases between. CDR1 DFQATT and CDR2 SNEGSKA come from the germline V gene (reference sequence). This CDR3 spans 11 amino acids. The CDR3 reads CSAPLPDTQYF. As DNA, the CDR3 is TGCAGTGCCCCCCTCCCAGATACGCAGTATTTT.

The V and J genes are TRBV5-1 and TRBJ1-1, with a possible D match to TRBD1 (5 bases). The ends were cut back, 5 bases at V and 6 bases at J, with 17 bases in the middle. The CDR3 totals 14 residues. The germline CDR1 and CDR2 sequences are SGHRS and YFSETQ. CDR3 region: CASRLQETLPEAFF. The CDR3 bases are TGCGCCAGCAGACTACAGGAGACCCTCCCTGAAGCTTTCTTT.

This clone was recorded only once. The DNA of the CDR3 is TGTGCCAGCAGCTTCACCTCAGGGGGCTACGAGCAGTACTTC. Its translation: CASSFTSGGYEQYF. J is TRBJ2-7 and V is TRBV7-2; 7 nucleotides match TRBD1. The CDR3 covers 14 residues. The V segment lost 3 bases and the J segment 3 bases; nucleotides outside the gene matches: 5. The germline V gene encodes CDR1 SGHTA and CDR2 FQGNSA. Full variable domain (rest looked up from reference TRBV7-2 and TRBJ2-7): GAGVSQSPSNKVTEKGKDVELRCDPISGHTALYWYRQSLGQGLEFLIYFQGNSAPDKSGLPSDRFSAERTGGSVSTLTIQRTQQEDSAVYLCASSFTSGGYEQYFGPGTRLTVT.

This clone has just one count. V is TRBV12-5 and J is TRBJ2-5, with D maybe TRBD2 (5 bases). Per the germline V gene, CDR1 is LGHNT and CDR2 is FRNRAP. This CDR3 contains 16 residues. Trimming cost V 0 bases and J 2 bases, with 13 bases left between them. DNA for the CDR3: TGTGCTAGTGGTTTGGTAAACCAGCCGGGGCAAGAGACCCAGTACTTC. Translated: CASGLVNQPGQETQYF. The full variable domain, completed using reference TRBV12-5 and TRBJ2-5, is DARVTQTPRHKVTEMGQEVTMRCQPILGHNTVFWYRQTMMQGLELLAYFRNRAPLDDSGMPKDRFSAEMPDATLATLKIQPSEPRDSAVYFCASGLVNQPGQETQYFGPGTRLLVL.

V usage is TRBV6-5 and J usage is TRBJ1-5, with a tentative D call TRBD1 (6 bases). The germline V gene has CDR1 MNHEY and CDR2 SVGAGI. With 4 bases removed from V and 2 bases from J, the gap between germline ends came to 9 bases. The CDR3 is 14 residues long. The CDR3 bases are TGTGCCAGCAGTTCGGGACAAGGCAATCAGCCCCAGCATTTT. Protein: CASSSGQGNQPQHF.

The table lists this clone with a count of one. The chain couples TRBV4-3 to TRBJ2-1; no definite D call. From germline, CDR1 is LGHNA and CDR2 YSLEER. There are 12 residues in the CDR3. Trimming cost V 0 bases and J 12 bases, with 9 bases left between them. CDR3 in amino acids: CASSQDPAVQFF. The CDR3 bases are TGCGCCAGCAGCCAAGATCCTGCAGTGCAGTTCTTC.

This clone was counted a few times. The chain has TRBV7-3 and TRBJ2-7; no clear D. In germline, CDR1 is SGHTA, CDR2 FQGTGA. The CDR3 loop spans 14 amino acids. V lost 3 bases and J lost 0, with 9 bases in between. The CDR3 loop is CASSLEPASYEQYF. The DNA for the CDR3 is TGTGCCAGCAGCTTGGAGCCCGCCTCCTACGAGCAGTACTTC.

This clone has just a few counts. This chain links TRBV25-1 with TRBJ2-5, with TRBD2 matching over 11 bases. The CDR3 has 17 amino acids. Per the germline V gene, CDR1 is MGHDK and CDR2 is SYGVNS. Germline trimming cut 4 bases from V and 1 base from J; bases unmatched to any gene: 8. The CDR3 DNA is TGTGCCAGCAGTGCCCCCCCGGGACTAGCGGTCCAAGAGACCCAGTACTTC. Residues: CASSAPPGLAVQETQYF.